This T cell receptor (beta chain) is drawn from a study of molecular identifiers for immune sequencing clone quantification. Germline V lookup: CDR1 LNHDA, CDR2 SQIVND (reference sequence). This CDR3 is built from 13 residues. TCRdb fed the PCR reads into MiXCR, producing one record per CDR3 protein. The sample shows about half a million distinct CDR3 sequences, around 25% of them seen only once. The TCR originated in a human donor in good health. Some libraries in this study had Jurkat cell RNA spiked in. Sequencing input: naive CD8+ T cells from blood, with Jurkat cell RNA spiked in. Noted subset: FACS-sorted CD8+CD4-CCR7+CD45RA+ naive T cells. The chain employs TRBV19 and TRBJ2-3; 7 positions match TRBD1. CDR3 region: CAYRDSYTDTQYF. In nucleotides, the CDR3 is TGTGCATACCGGGACAGCTACACAGATACGCAGTATTTT. The whole variable domain, filled in from reference TRBV19 and TRBJ2-3, reads DGGITQSPKYLFRKEGQNVTLSCEQNLNHDAMYWYRQDPGQGLRLIYYSQIVNDFQKGDIAEGYSVSREKKESFPLTVTSAQKNPTAFYLCAYRDSYTDTQYFGPGTRLTVL.